The 8 T cell receptor beta chains reported below all come from one sample, sequenced in a study of somatic mutations in cytotoxic T cells in rheumatoid arthritis. Method: immunoSEQ multiplex PCR; TCRdb's copy keeps in-frame clones and lacks some. The sample has some 17,000 clones, about 83% seen once. The sample taken for sequencing was CD8+ T cells sorted from blood. The receptor set was obtained from an adult with rheumatoid arthritis.

J is TRBJ1-2 and V is TRBV5-1, with unresolved D. Germline-derived CDR1 and CDR2 are SGHRS and YFSETQ. The length of the CDR3 is 16 residues. Trimming removed 3 bases from V and 6 bases from J, with 21 bases in between. The CDR3 bases are TGCGCCAGCAGCTCTGAAGGGAGGGCCTCCGCTGATGGCTACACCTTC. Translated, it gives CASSSEGRASADGYTF.

The V call is TRBV5-6, the J call TRBJ2-7, with 7 nucleotides matching TRBD1. CDR3 length: 14 amino acids. V gave up 2 bases and J gave up 2 bases; unmatched junction bases: 4. Germline CDR1 is SGHDT and CDR2 is YYEEEE. Here the CDR3 reads CASSLVGTAYEQYF. The CDR3 DNA reads as TGTGCCAGCAGCTTAGTCGGGACAGCCTACGAGCAGTACTTC.

This sequence joins TRBV6-5 and TRBJ1-2, with D tentatively TRBD1 (6 bases). This CDR3 is built from 14 residues. Germline values: CDR1 MNHEY, CDR2 SVGAGI. V gave up 2 bases and J gave up 8 bases, with 15 bases separating them. Written as DNA, the CDR3 is TGTGCCAGCAGTTACGGCGGGCAGGGGCAAGGCTACACCTTC. It is translated as CASSYGGQGQGYTF.

V usage is TRBV19 and J usage is TRBJ1-1; 7 positions agree with TRBD1. Germline loops: CDR1 LNHDA, CDR2 SQIVND (reference sequence). The CDR3 has 12 amino acids. The CDR3 loop is CATGQPNTEAFF. Here the CDR3 DNA reads TGTGCGACGGGACAGCCGAACACTGAAGCTTTCTTT.

This clone was counted a few times. The DNA of the CDR3 is TGTGCCATTTCCACTGGCCGATATAATTCACCCCTCCACTTT. Translated: CAISTGRYNSPLHF. The V and J genes are TRBV6-5 and TRBJ1-6; no clear D. Trimming cost V 10 bases and J 4 bases, with 14 bases left between them. CDR3 length equals 14 residues. The germline V gene encodes CDR1 MNHEY and CDR2 SVGAGI.

The chain is built from TRBV4-1 and TRBJ1-4; TRBD1 matches at 8 bases. CDR1 is MGHRA and CDR2 is YSYEKL in the germline V gene. With 1 base clipped from V and 6 bases from J, the junction kept 1 base outside the gene matches. The length of the CDR3 is 14 residues. CDR3 sequence: CASSQAGGYEKLFF. The CDR3 DNA is TGCGCCAGCAGCCAAGCAGGGGGCTATGAAAAACTGTTTTTT.

This chain joins TRBV5-6 and TRBJ1-1; D not resolved. This CDR3 is built from 14 residues. The V gene's germline CDR1 is SGHDT and CDR2 YYEEEE. Trimming cost V 2 bases and J 7 bases, with 15 bases left between them. The CDR3 DNA reads as TGTGCCAGCAGCTTCTTCCGTGACGGGGTTGAAGCTTTCTTT. The encoded protein is CASSFFRDGVEAFF.

The J gene is TRBJ1-1, the V gene TRBV9; TRBD1 matches 7 bases. Germline assignment: CDR1 SGDLS and CDR2 YYNGEE. V lost 3 bases, J lost 7 bases, and 12 bases stayed unmatched. The CDR3 contains 15 residues. CDR3 DNA sequence: TGTGCCAGCAGCGCGACAGGGTCCCTAGGTGTTGAAGCTTTCTTT. Its translation: CASSATGSLGVEAFF.